These T cell receptor beta chains were read from a single sample in a study of cytomegalovirus exposure and HLA in healthy donors. Profiled with immunoSEQ multiplex PCR; TCRdb holds only in-frame clones, not every one. In the table there are 140,000 to 150,000 clones, around 79% of which are singletons. Sequencing was done on a sample of PBMCs. The source is a woman aged 40 to 55 in good health and CMV-seropositive. The CDR3 runs from the conserved cysteine through the conserved F or W. The D gene is left open where the match is weak. Some rows mark clone size as missing; the rest say once, few, many or name a class of expanded clone.

CASSWGLAGGPGNEQFF	TGCGCCAGCAGCTGGGGACTAGCGGGGGGGCCGGGCAATGAGCAGTTCTTC	TRBD2	TRBJ2-1	TRBV5-1	.
CSVDLGGQETQYF	TGCAGCGTTGACCTGGGAGGCCAAGAGACCCAGTACTTC	.	TRBJ2-5	TRBV29-1	.
CASSPQGGGRGGYTF	TGTGCCAGCAGCCCCCAAGGCGGGGGAAGGGGTGGCTACACCTTC	.	TRBJ1-2	TRBV9	few
CASTGRRTDTQYF	TGTGCCAGCACCGGCAGGCGCACAGATACGCAGTATTTT	.	TRBJ2-3	TRBV2	.
CSSSSSSYEQYF	TGTTCCAGCAGCTCTAGCTCCTACGAGCAGTACTTC	.	TRBJ2-7	TRBV7-9	.
CASGLAPTTGPGELFF	TGTGCTAGTGGTTTGGCCCCTACGACAGGGCCCGGGGAGCTGTTTTTT	TRBD1	TRBJ2-2	TRBV12-5	few
CASSSRMGQGRDEQYF	TGTGCCAGCAGCTCCAGGATGGGGCAGGGGAGGGACGAGCAGTACTTC	.	TRBJ2-7	TRBV7-9	.
CASSLTATPTPNYGYTF	TGCGCCAGCAGCTTGACAGCCACCCCGACCCCTAACTATGGCTACACCTTC	.	TRBJ1-2	TRBV5-1	.
CASGQGYQPQHF	TGTGCCAGCGGGCAGGGCTATCAGCCCCAGCATTTT	.	TRBJ1-5	TRBV6-5	.
CASTRILTGQAEDF	TGTGCCAGCACGCGCATACTGACCGGACAGGCCGAGGATTTT	TRBD1	TRBJ1-5	TRBV6-1	once
CSVGQGGNSPLHF	TGCAGCGTTGGACAGGGAGGTAATTCACCCCTCCACTTT	TRBD1	TRBJ1-6	TRBV29-1	.
CATSRDFSGAGETQYF	TGTGCCACCAGCAGAGATTTTTCAGGGGCTGGGGAGACCCAGTACTTC	.	TRBJ2-5	TRBV15	.
CASSKTGEYEQYF	TGTGCCAGTAGTAAGACAGGGGAGTACGAGCAGTACTTC	TRBD1	TRBJ2-7	TRBV19	.
CASSADRGDTEAFF	TGTGCCAGTAGTGCTGACAGGGGAGATACTGAAGCTTTCTTT	TRBD1	TRBJ1-1	TRBV19	.
CASSPGNTPAGETQYF	TGTGCCAGCAGCCCAGGAAACACTCCCGCGGGTGAGACCCAGTACTTC	.	TRBJ2-5	TRBV9	once
CASSPGTGTDTQYF	TGTGCCAGCAGCCCGGGGACTGGCACAGATACGCAGTATTTT	.	TRBJ2-3	TRBV7-9	.
CASSLSAGLAGIQYF	TGTGCCAGCAGCTTGTCTGCAGGGTTAGCGGGCATTCAGTACTTC	TRBD2	TRBJ2-4	TRBV5-5	.
CASSVVGSGAYNEQFF	TGTGCCAGCAGCGTAGTGGGTAGCGGGGCTTACAATGAGCAGTTCTTC	TRBD2	TRBJ2-1	TRBV9	.
CASSPPGLALQETQYF	TGTGCCAGCTCACCACCGGGACTAGCCCTCCAAGAGACCCAGTACTTC	TRBD2	TRBJ2-5	TRBV18	.
CASSSPRGSQPQHF	TGTGCCAGTAGTTCCCCACGAGGAAGTCAGCCCCAGCATTTT	.	TRBJ1-5	TRBV19	.
CASSLMGWGEETQYF	TGTGCCAGCAGCCTCATGGGGTGGGGGGAAGAGACCCAGTACTTC	.	TRBJ2-5	TRBV5-5	.
CASSQGWAHELYEQYF	TGCGCCAGCAGCCAAGGGTGGGCTCACGAACTCTACGAGCAGTACTTC	.	TRBJ2-7	TRBV4-1	.
CASRPDRGDEQYF	TGTGCCAGTAGACCGGACAGGGGAGACGAGCAGTACTTC	TRBD1	TRBJ2-7	TRBV19	.
CASSSTGLETQYF	TGTGCCAGCAGCTCTACGGGTCTGGAGACCCAGTACTTC	.	TRBJ2-5	TRBV11-3	.
CASSSGQGFAGNTIYF	TGTGCCAGCAGTTCCGGACAGGGGTTCGCTGGAAACACCATATATTTT	TRBD1	TRBJ1-3	TRBV28	once
CASTLGSYGYTF	TGTGCCAGCACCCTGGGGAGCTATGGCTACACCTTC	.	TRBJ1-2	TRBV21-1	.
CASTGQGDSPLHF	TGTGCCAGCACCGGACAAGGGGATTCACCCCTCCACTTT	.	TRBJ1-6	TRBV2	.
CSVGENYGYTF	TGCAGCGTGGGAGAGAACTATGGCTACACCTTC	.	TRBJ1-2	TRBV29-1	.